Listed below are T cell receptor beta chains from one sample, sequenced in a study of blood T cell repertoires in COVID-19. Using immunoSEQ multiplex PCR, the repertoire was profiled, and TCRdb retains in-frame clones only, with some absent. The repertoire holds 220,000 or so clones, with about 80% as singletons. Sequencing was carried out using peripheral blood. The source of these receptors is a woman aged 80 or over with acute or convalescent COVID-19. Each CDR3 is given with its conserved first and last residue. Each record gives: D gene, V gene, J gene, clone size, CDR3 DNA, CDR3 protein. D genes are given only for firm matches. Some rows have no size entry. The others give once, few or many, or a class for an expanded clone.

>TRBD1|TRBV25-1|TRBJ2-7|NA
TGTGCCAGTCAGGGACAGTCCTACGAGCAGTACTTC
CASQGQSYEQYF
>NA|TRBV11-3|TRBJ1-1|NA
TGTGCCAGCAGCGGGGGGACTGAAGCTTTCTTT
CASSGGTEAFF
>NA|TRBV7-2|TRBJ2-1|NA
TGTGCCAGCAGCCCCGGGACTTACACCTACAATGAGCAGTTCTTC
CASSPGTYTYNEQFF
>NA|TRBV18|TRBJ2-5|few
TGTGCCAGCTCCGCTGGAGGCGAGGAGACCCAGTACTTC
CASSAGGEETQYF
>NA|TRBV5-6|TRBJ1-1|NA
TGTGCCAGCAGCTTGGCAGGGAGGACTGAAGCTTTCTTT
CASSLAGRTEAFF
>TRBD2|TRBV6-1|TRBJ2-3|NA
TGTGCCAGCAGTGAACAGGCGGGAGGACTGGATACGCAGTATTTT
CASSEQAGGLDTQYF
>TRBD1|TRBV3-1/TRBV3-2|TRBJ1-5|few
TGTGCCAGCAGCCAAGATCAGGGGGCGACTCCCCAGCATTTT
CASSQDQGATPQHF
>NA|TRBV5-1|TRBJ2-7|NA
TGCGCCAGCAGCTTGGATCTATCAGGGCTGACGCCTTACGAGCAGTACTTC
CASSLDLSGLTPYEQYF
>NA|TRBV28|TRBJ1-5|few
TGTGCCAGCAGCCCAGCCTACGGGGGACGACGGCAGCCCCAGCATTTT
CASSPAYGGRRQPQHF
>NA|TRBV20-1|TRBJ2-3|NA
TGCAGTGCTAGTTTCGGGAGTGGCCCAGATACGCAGTATTTT
CSASFGSGPDTQYF
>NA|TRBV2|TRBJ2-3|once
TGTGCCAGCCCGGGGTGGGATAGCGGAAACACAGATACGCAGTATTTT
CASPGWDSGNTDTQYF
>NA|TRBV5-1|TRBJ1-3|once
TGCGCCAGCAGAGATCCAGGGTCCAGCTCTGGAAACACCATATATTTT
CASRDPGSSSGNTIYF
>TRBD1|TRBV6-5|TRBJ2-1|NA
TGTGCCAGCAGTACACAGGGGTCTCTGGTTACTGAGCAGTTCTTC
CASSTQGSLVTEQFF
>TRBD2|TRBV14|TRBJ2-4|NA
TGTGCCAGCAGCTCTCATGGGGCTAGCGGCTACAAAAACATTCAGTACTTC
CASSSHGASGYKNIQYF
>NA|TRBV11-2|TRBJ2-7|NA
TGTGCCAGCAGCTTAGACAGGGCATCGCAGTACTTC
CASSLDRASQYF
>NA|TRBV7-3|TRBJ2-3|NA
TGTGCCAGCAGCTTAATGCCAGCGGCCGGCGGCACAGATACGCAGTATTTT
CASSLMPAAGGTDTQYF
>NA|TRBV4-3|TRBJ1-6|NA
TGCGCCAGCAGCCAAGATAGGGGAAATTCACCCCTCCACTTT
CASSQDRGNSPLHF
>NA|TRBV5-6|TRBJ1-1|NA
TGTGCCAGCAGCTTGGGTGGAGGTACTGAAGCTTTCTTT
CASSLGGGTEAFF
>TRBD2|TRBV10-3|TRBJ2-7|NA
TGTGCCACGACTAGCGGGGGGTACGAGCAGTACTTC
CATTSGGYEQYF
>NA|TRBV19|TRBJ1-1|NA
TGTGCCAGTATCGAACGGCAGGGCACTGAAGCTTTCTTT
CASIERQGTEAFF
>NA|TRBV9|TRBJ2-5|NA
TGTGCCAGCAGCACCCGGACACCTTCGGGCCAAGAGACCCAGTACTTC
CASSTRTPSGQETQYF
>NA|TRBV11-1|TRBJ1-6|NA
TGTGCCAGCAGCTTAGACGCAAGCCCCAATTCACCCCTCCACTTT
CASSLDASPNSPLHF
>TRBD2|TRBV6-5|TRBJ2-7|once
TGTGCCAGCAGCGCGACTAGCGGAAGCTCCTACGAGCAGTACTTC
CASSATSGSSYEQYF
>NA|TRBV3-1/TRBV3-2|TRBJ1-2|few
TGTGCCAGCCTCGGGAGGGGCAACTATGGCTACACCTTC
CASLGRGNYGYTF
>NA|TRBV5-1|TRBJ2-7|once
TGCGCCAGCAGCTTGGAGGAGGGGAGGTACGAGCAGTACTTC
CASSLEEGRYEQYF
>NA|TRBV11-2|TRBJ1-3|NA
TGTGCCAGCAGCTCCCAGGCAGGTTTCGACACCATATATTTT
CASSSQAGFDTIYF
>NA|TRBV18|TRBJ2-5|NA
TGTGCCAGCTCAGTACTAAGGAGGGAGACCCAGTACTTC
CASSVLRRETQYF
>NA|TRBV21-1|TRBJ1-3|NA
TGTGCCAACAAAAAGTACCGATTCCGGACACTCGTTGGAAACACCATATATTTT
CANKKYRFRTLVGNTIYF
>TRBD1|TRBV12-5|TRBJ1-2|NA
TGTGCTAGTGGCGACAATATAGGGGGCAAAAGCTATGGCTACACCTTC
CASGDNIGGKSYGYTF
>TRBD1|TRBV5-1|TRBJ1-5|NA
TGCGCCAGCTCTAGGACAGGAGATCAGCCCCAGCATTTT
CASSRTGDQPQHF
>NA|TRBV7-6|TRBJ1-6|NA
TGTGCCAGCAGCTTGGGGCCGCAGTATAATTCACCCCTCCACTTT
CASSLGPQYNSPLHF
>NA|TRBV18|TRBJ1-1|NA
TGTGCCAGCGGAACACAGGGATCGAACACTGAAGCTTTCTTT
CASGTQGSNTEAFF
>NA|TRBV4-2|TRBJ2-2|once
TGTGCCAGCAGCCAACCGGACAGGAACACCGGGGAGCTGTTTTTT
CASSQPDRNTGELFF
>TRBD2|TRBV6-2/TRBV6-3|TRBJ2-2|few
TGTGCCAGCAGTTACCCGACTAGCGGGGGGGCAGACGGGGAGCTGTTTTTT
CASSYPTSGGADGELFF
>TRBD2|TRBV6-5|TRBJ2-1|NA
TGTGCCAGCAGTTCCGATAAGCGGGGGCGCAGCTATGAGCAGTTCTTC
CASSSDKRGRSYEQFF
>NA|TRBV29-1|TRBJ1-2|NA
TGCAGCAATCCCGGGACAATCTCTACGACCTATGGCTACACCTTC
CSNPGTISTTYGYTF
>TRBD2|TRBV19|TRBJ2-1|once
TGTGCCAGTAGTACCGGACTAGCTCCAAATGAGCAGTTCTTC
CASSTGLAPNEQFF
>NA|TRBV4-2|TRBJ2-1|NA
TGTGCCAGCAGCCAAGATTTGGCAATCACCGCCTACAATGAGCAGTTCTTC
CASSQDLAITAYNEQFF
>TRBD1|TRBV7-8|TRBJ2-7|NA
TGTGCCAGCAGCCCACTTCCGGGACAGGGTGGCTACGAGCAGTACTTC
CASSPLPGQGGYEQYF
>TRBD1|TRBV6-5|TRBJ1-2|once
TGTGCCAGCAGTTCCCATGGGGACAGCCGATATGGCTACACCTTC
CASSSHGDSRYGYTF
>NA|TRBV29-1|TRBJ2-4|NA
TGCAGCGTTGCTGTCGGGGGCAGGGGGGACATTCAGTACTTC
CSVAVGGRGDIQYF
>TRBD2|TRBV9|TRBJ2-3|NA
TGTGCCAGCAGCGTAGCGGGGGGGCCGGGGACAGATACGCAGTATTTT
CASSVAGGPGTDTQYF
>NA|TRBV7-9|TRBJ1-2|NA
TGTGCCAGCAGCTTACTCCTCCCCAGGGCTAACTATGGCTACACCTTC
CASSLLLPRANYGYTF
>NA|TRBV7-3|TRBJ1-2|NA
TGTGCCAGCACCCTGGTTCCGGGAGCCCCCTATGGCTACACCTTC
CASTLVPGAPYGYTF
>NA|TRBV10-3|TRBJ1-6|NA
TGTGCCATCAGTGAGCGGGGCATGGGGGGTTCCTATAATTCACCCCTCCACTTT
CAISERGMGGSYNSPLHF
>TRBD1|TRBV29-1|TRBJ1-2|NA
TGCAGCGTGAGACAGGGATATGGCTACACCTTC
CSVRQGYGYTF
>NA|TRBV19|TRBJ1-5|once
TGTGCCAGTACGAGGGGAGGGCTAAGCAATCAGCCCCAGCATTTT
CASTRGGLSNQPQHF
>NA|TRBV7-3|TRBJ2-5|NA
TGTGCCAGCAGCTTAATGGTCGAGGAGACCCAGTACTTC
CASSLMVEETQYF
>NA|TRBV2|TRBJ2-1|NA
TGTGCCAGCAGTGGGAGAAATGAGCAGTTCTTC
CASSGRNEQFF
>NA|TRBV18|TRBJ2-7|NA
TGTGCCAGCGTGTTGGAACAGGTGTCGAGCGAGCAGTACTTC
CASVLEQVSSEQYF
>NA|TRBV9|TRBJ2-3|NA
TGTGCCAGCAGCGTAACGACCCAGGGGGATACGCAGTATTTT
CASSVTTQGDTQYF
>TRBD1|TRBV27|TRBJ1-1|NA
TGTGCCAGCAGTTCCAACCTCAGGGGGCCAGGGAGTCACACTGAAGCTTTCTTT
CASSSNLRGPGSHTEAFF
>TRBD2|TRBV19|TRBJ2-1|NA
TGTGCCAGTAGTATAGATCTCATAGCGGGCCTCTCCTACAATGAGCAGTTCTTC
CASSIDLIAGLSYNEQFF
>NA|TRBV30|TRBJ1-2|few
TGTGCCTGGAGACCGGGGAGCTATGGCTACACCTTC
CAWRPGSYGYTF
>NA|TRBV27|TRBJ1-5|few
TGTGCCAGCAGTTTACGTTTAAATCAGCCCCAGCATTTT
CASSLRLNQPQHF
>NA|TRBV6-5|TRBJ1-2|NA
TGTGCCAGCAGTTACTCGACAGAGTTCTATGGCTACACCTTC
CASSYSTEFYGYTF
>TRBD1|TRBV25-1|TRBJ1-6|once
TGTGCCAGCAGTGAATCGGGACAGCCCAATTCACCCCTCCACTTT
CASSESGQPNSPLHF
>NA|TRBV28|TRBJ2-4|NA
TGTGCCAGCAGTTTAACGGCTAGCCCCTTAGCCAAAAACATTCAGTACTTC
CASSLTASPLAKNIQYF
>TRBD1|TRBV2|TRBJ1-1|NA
TGTGCCAGCAGGTCGTACGACAGGGGGAACACTGAAGCTTTCTTT
CASRSYDRGNTEAFF